One and the same sample provided the 8 T cell receptor beta chains below, sequenced in a study of cytomegalovirus exposure and HLA in healthy donors. Primers included in the PCR were 60 Vbeta and 13 Jbeta primers. Data came from immunoSEQ multiplex PCR; TCRdb stores just in-frame clones and leaves some out. The table records around 150,000 clones, about 72% of them present only once. The source material was PBMCs. Receptor source: a man aged 25 to 40 in good health and CMV-seropositive.

The chain joins TRBV27 to TRBJ1-1; D gene unclear. Germline V gene sequence: CDR1 MNHEY, CDR2 SMNVEV (reference sequence). CDR3 length: 13 residues. The germline V and J ends were trimmed by 5 bases and 4 bases, with 11 bases remaining between them. CDR3 DNA sequence: TGTGCCAGCAGTGGCCGGGAGGGCACTGAAGCTTTCTTT. Protein sequence: CASSGREGTEAFF.

The chain combines TRBV7-6 with TRBJ2-7, with TRBD2 identical over 11 bases. Germline CDR1 SGHVS, CDR2 FNYEAQ. With V trimmed by 2 bases and J by 0 bases, 6 bases remained unmatched. The CDR3 loop spans 17 amino acids. In DNA form, the CDR3 reads TGTGCCAGCAGCTTAATGCCTAGCGGGGGGTCCTCCTACGAGCAGTACTTC. Translation gives CASSLMPSGGSSYEQYF. The full variable domain, in which reference TRBV7-6 and TRBJ2-7 provide the parts outside the CDR3, is GAGVSQSPRYKVTKRGQDVALRCDPISGHVSLYWYRQALGQGPEFLTYFNYEAQQDKSGLPNDRFSAERPEGSISTLTIQRTEQRDSAMYRCASSLMPSGGSSYEQYFGPGTRLTVT.

The chain has TRBV27 and TRBJ2-5, with 9 bases lining up with TRBD1. The CDR3 contains 15 residues. Germline V lookup: CDR1 MNHEY, CDR2 SMNVEV (reference sequence). Germline trimming cut 2 bases from V and 2 bases from J; bases unmatched to any gene: 3. CDR3 DNA sequence: TGTGCCAGCAGTTTACCGGGACAGGGACAAGAGACCCAGTACTTC. It encodes CASSLPGQGQETQYF.

The chain uses TRBV25-1 and TRBJ1-6; possibly TRBD1 for D (6 bases). V was shortened by 3 bases and J by 7 bases, with 13 bases between the two germline ends. CDR1 and CDR2 from the germline V gene are MGHDK and SYGVNS. This CDR3 contains 15 residues. The CDR3 sequence is CASSEGRGKNSPLHF. The CDR3 DNA reads as TGTGCCAGCAGTGAGGGCAGGGGAAAGAATTCACCCCTCCACTTT.

The rearrangement uses TRBV6-5 and TRBJ1-2, with 7 bases that match TRBD1. The CDR3 covers 15 residues. Germline V gives CDR1 MNHEY, CDR2 SVGAGI. Germline trimming cut 0 bases from V and 4 bases from J; bases unmatched to any gene: 5. The CDR3 DNA is TGTGCCAGCAGTTACTCTAGACAGGGTACCTATGGCTACACCTTC. It specifies CASSYSRQGTYGYTF.

The chain couples TRBV6-5 to TRBJ2-5, with D uncertain. Trimming cost V 7 bases and J 3 bases, with 15 bases left between them. The CDR3 runs to 14 residues. Germline CDR1 MNHEY, CDR2 SVGAGI. The CDR3 here is CASTSLAVEETQYF. In DNA form, the CDR3 reads TGTGCCAGCACCTCTTTGGCGGTGGAAGAGACCCAGTACTTC.

The chain employs TRBV5-1 and TRBJ2-5, with 9 bases lining up with TRBD1. The V gene end was trimmed by 7 bases and the J gene end by 4 bases; junction bases not matched to a gene: 11. From germline, CDR1 is SGHRS and CDR2 YFSETQ. This CDR3 region has 15 residues. CDR3 DNA sequence: TGCGCCAGCGCCCCGGGACAGGGAGGGTCAGAGACCCAGTACTTC. Translating it yields CASAPGQGGSETQYF.

V is TRBV5-1 and J is TRBJ2-2; D may be TRBD2 (5 bases). Germline CDR1 reads SGHRS; CDR2 reads YFSETQ. This CDR3 spans 13 amino acids. The V and J ends lost 1 base and 6 bases respectively, with 7 bases between them. CDR3 in amino acids: CASSLRGAGELFF. CDR3 nucleotides: TGCGCCAGCAGCTTGCGGGGTGCCGGGGAGCTGTTTTTT.